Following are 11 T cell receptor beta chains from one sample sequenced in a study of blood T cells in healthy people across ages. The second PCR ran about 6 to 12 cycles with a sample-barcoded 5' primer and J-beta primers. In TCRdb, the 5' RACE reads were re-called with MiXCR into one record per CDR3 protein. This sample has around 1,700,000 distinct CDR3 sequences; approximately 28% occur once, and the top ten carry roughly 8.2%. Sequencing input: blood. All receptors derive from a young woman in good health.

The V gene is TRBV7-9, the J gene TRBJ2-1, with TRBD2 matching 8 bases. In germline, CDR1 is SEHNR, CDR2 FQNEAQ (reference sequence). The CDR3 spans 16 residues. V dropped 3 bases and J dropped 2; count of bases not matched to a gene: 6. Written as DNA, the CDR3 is TGTGCCAGCAGCTTCCGGAGCGGGGGACCCTACAATGAGCAGTTCTTC. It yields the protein CASSFRSGGPYNEQFF.

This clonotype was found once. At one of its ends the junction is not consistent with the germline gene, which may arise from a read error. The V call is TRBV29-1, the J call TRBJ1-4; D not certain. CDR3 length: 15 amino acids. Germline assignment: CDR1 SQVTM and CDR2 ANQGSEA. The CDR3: CSVEDMDSDNEKRFF. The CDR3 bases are TGCAGCGTTGAAGACATGGACTCTGATAATGAAAAACGGTTTTTT.

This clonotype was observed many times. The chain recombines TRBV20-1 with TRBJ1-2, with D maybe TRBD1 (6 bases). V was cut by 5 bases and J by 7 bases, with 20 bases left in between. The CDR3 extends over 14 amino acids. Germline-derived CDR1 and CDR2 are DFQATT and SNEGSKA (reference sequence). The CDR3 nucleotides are TGCAGTGCTCAGTTCGGGGGGCGCTTAAGTGGCTACACCTTC. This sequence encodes CSAQFGGRLSGYTF.

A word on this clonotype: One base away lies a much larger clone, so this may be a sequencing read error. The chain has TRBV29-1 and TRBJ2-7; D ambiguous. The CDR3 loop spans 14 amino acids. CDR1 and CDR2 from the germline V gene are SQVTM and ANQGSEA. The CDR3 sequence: CSVEKASSGYGQYF. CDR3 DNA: TGCAGCGTTGAAAAAGCCTCCTCAGGCTACGGGCAGTACTTC.

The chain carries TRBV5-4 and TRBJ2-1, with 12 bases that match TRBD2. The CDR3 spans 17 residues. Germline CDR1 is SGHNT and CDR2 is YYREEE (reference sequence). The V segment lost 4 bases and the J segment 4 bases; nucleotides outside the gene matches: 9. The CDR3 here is CASSPSPTSGRYNEQFF. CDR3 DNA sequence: TGTGCCAGCAGCCCAAGCCCCACTAGCGGGAGGTACAATGAGCAGTTCTTC.

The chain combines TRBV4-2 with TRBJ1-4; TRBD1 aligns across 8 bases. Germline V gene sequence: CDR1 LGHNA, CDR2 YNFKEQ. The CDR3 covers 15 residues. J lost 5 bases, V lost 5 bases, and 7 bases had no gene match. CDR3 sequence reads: CASSLKTGENEKLFF. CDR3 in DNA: TGTGCCAGCAGCTTAAAGACAGGGGAGAATGAAAAACTGTTTTTT.

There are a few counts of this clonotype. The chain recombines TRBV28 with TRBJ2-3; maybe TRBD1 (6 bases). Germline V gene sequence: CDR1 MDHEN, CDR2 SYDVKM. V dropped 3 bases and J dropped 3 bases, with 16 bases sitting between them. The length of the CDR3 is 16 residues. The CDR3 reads CASSLYRQVVTDTQYF. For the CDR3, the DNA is TGTGCCAGCAGTTTGTACCGACAGGTGGTTACAGATACGCAGTATTTT.

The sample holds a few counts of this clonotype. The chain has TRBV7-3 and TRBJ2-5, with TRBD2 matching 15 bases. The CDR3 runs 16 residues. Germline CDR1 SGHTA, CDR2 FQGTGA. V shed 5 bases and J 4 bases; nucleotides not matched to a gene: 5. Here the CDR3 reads CASSHRTSGGVETQYF. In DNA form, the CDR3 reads TGTGCCAGCAGCCACCGGACTAGCGGGGGGGTAGAGACCCAGTACTTC.

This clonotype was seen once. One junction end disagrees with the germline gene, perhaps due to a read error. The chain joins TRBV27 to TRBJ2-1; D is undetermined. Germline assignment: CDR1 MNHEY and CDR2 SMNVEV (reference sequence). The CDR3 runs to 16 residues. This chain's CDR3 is CVSNQSIGRSSYEQFF. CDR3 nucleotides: TGTGTCAGCAACCAATCGATTGGACGGTCCTCCTACGAGCAGTTCTTC.

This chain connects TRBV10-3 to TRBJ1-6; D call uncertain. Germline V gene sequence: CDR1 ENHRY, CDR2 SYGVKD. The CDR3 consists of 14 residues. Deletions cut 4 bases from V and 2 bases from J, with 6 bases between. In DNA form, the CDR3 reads TGTGCCATCAGTGTGGAGCCCTATAATTCACCCCTCCACTTT. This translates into CAISVEPYNSPLHF.

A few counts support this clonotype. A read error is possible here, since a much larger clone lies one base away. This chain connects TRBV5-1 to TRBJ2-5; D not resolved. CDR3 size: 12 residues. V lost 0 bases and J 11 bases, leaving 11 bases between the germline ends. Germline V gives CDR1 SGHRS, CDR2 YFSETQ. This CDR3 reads CASSLVLNEQYF. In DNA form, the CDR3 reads TGCGCCAGCAGCTTGGTATTAAATGAGCAGTACTTC.